What follows are 9 T cell receptor beta chains derived from one specimen sequenced in a study of PD-1 blockade in classical Hodgkin lymphoma. Every single patient, without exception, relapsed after autologous stem cell transplantation, and brentuximab vedotin exposure varied. Sequenced by immunoSEQ multiplex PCR; TCRdb stores in-frame clones only, minus some. Of roughly 140,000 clones listed, 78% are singletons. Material: peripheral blood mononuclear cells (PBMCs), obtained before the second cycle of nivolumab. The receptors shown here come from a human donor with classical Hodgkin lymphoma.

The V gene is TRBV2, the J gene TRBJ2-5; D uncertain. This CDR3 comprises 13 residues. Germline-derived CDR1 and CDR2 are SNHLY and FYNNEI. Trimming left V 3 bases short and J 5 bases short, with 10 bases between. CDR3 in amino acids: CASSETGEETQYF. DNA of the CDR3: TGTGCCAGCAGTGAGACGGGCGAGGAGACCCAGTACTTC.

The rearrangement joins TRBV7-8 to TRBJ2-3, with 9 positions matching TRBD1. Germline loops: CDR1 SGHVS, CDR2 FQNEAQ. This CDR3 comprises 16 residues. V dropped 3 bases and J dropped 4; count of bases not matched to a gene: 8. CDR3 bases: TGTGCCAGCAGCTTTAGGGACAGGGCTCTCTCAGATACGCAGTATTTT. Protein sequence: CASSFRDRALSDTQYF. Full variable domain (outside the CDR3, taken from reference TRBV7-8 and TRBJ2-3): GAGVSQSPRYKVAKRGQDVALRCDPISGHVSLFWYQQALGQGPEFLTYFQNEAQLDKSGLPSDRFFAERPEGSVSTLKIQRTQQEDSAVYLCASSFRDRALSDTQYFGPGTRLTVL.

The chain employs TRBV7-2 and TRBJ2-5; 8 bases match TRBD2. J lost 7 bases, V lost 5 bases, and 18 bases had no gene match. CDR1 SGHTA and CDR2 FQGNSA come from the germline V gene. The CDR3 runs to 17 residues. The CDR3 is CASSQGVAGRPRLTQYF. The CDR3 coding sequence is TGTGCCAGCAGCCAAGGAGTAGCGGGGAGGCCGAGGTTGACCCAGTACTTC. Full variable domain (missing parts from reference TRBV7-2 and TRBJ2-5): GAGVSQSPSNKVTEKGKDVELRCDPISGHTALYWYRQSLGQGLEFLIYFQGNSAPDKSGLPSDRFSAERTGGSVSTLTIQRTQQEDSAVYLCASSQGVAGRPRLTQYFGPGTRLLVL.

A few counts support this clone. The chain joins TRBV4-3 to TRBJ1-2, with a possible D match to TRBD1 (6 bases). CDR1 is LGHNA and CDR2 is YSLEER in the germline V gene. The CDR3 consists of 16 residues. V was shortened by 0 bases and J by 4 bases, with 15 bases between the two germline ends. The CDR3 reads CASSQDLAGGFYGYTF. The CDR3 region has the DNA TGCGCCAGCAGCCAAGATCTCGCTGGGGGCTTCTATGGCTACACCTTC.

The chain uses TRBV7-2 and TRBJ1-4; D unresolved. Germline V gene lookup returns CDR1 SGHTA and CDR2 FQGNSA. Trimming shortened V by 4 bases and J by 6 bases, and 12 bases separated the two germline ends. The CDR3 runs 14 residues. The CDR3 DNA is TGTGCCAGCAGCTCCCCTCTAGCAGATGAAAAACTGTTTTTT. Encoded protein: CASSSPLADEKLFF.

J is TRBJ2-1 and V is TRBV7-9, with 8 bases identical to TRBD2. Germline V gives CDR1 SEHNR, CDR2 FQNEAQ (reference sequence). The CDR3 is 14 residues long. The V and J ends lost 5 bases and 6 bases, in that order; junction bases with no gene match: 6. The CDR3 nucleotides read TGTGCCAGCAGCGTAAGCGGGACTAGCAATGAGCAGTTCTTC. It encodes CASSVSGTSNEQFF.

The rearrangement uses TRBV18 and TRBJ2-2; D may match TRBD1 or TRBD2 (6 bases each). Trimming removed 1 base at V and 3 bases at J, with 12 bases between. This CDR3 comprises 16 residues. CDR1 KGHSH and CDR2 LQKENI come from the germline V gene. The CDR3 sequence is CASSPLTGADTGELFF. The CDR3 nucleotides are TGTGCCAGCTCACCACTTACGGGGGCCGACACCGGGGAGCTGTTTTTT. Full variable domain (outside the CDR3, taken from reference TRBV18 and TRBJ2-2): NAGVMQNPRHLVRRRGQEARLRCSPMKGHSHVYWYRQLPEEGLKFMVYLQKENIIDESGMPKERFSAEFPKEGPSILRIQQVVRGDSAAYFCASSPLTGADTGELFFGEGSRLTVL.

The chain has TRBV19 and TRBJ2-1; 7 bases fit TRBD2. Looked up from germline, CDR1 is LNHDA and CDR2 is SQIVND (reference sequence). This CDR3 spans 16 amino acids. J was trimmed by 3 bases and V by 5 bases; bases with no gene match: 10. CDR3 protein: CASSRPSGTNYNEQFF. The CDR3 region has the DNA TGTGCCAGTAGTCGACCTTCCGGGACTAACTACAATGAGCAGTTCTTC.

V is TRBV9 and J is TRBJ1-3; the match to TRBD1 covers 8 bases. Germline V gene lookup returns CDR1 SGDLS and CDR2 YYNGEE. The CDR3 sequence is 16 residues long. Germline trimming cut 0 bases from V and 7 bases from J; bases unmatched to any gene: 9. CDR3 amino acids: CASSVASGQGSNTIYF. CDR3 coding DNA: TGTGCCAGCAGCGTAGCCTCAGGACAGGGCAGTAACACCATATATTTT.